The 3 T cell receptor beta chains reported below all come from one sample, sequenced in a study of blood T cell repertoires in COVID-19. Profiled with immunoSEQ multiplex PCR; TCRdb holds only in-frame clones, not every one. The repertoire includes more than 75,000 clones, about 90% of them detected once, and around 5% sits in the top ten. The sequenced material came from peripheral blood. The receptors were sampled from a woman older than 75 with acute or convalescent COVID-19.

The chain carries TRBV7-2 and TRBJ1-4; D not resolved. Per the germline V gene, CDR1 is SGHTA and CDR2 is FQGNSA. CDR3 length: 17 residues. Trimming removed 4 bases at V and 7 bases at J, with 22 bases between. The CDR3 here is CASSSPTLQPGSEKLFF. The CDR3 DNA sequence: TGTGCCAGCAGCTCGCCAACCTTACAACCCGGGAGTGAAAAACTGTTTTTT.

The chain joins TRBV10-3 to TRBJ2-7; 10 bases map to TRBD1. The CDR3 length is 12 residues. Looked up from germline, CDR1 is ENHRY and CDR2 is SYGVKD. The J segment lost 5 bases and the V segment lost 8 bases, leaving 3 bases of the junction unmatched. CDR3 bases: TGTGCCATCGGACAGGGGGGCGACGAGCAGTACTTC. The encoded protein is CAIGQGGDEQYF.

This clone has only one observation. The chain carries TRBV3-1 (or the pseudogene TRBV3-2) and TRBJ1-2; 9 nucleotides agree with TRBD1. The V gene's germline CDR1 is LGHDT and CDR2 YNNKEL (reference sequence). This CDR3 region has 15 residues. The J segment lost 5 bases and the V segment lost 2 bases, leaving 6 bases of the junction unmatched. This CDR3 is CASSQPPGQGYGYTF. The CDR3 coding sequence is TGTGCCAGCAGCCAACCTCCGGGACAGGGTTATGGCTACACCTTC.